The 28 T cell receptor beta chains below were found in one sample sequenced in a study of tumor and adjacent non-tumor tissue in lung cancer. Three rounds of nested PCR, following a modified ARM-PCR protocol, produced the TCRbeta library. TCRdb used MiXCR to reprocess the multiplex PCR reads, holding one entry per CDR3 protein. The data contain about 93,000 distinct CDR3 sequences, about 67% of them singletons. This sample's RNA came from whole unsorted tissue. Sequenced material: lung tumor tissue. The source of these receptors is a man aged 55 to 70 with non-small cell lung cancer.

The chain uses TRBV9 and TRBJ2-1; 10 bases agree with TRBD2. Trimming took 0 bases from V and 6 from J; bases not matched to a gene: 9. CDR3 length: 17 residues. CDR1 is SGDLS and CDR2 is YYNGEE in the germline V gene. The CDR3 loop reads CASSVVSSGRNINEQFF. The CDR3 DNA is TGTGCCAGCAGCGTAGTAAGTAGCGGGAGGAATATCAATGAGCAGTTCTTC.

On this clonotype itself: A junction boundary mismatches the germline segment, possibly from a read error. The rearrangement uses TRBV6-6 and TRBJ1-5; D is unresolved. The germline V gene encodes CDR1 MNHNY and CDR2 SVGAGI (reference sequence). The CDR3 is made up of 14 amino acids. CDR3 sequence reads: CASSTQDGNRPQHF. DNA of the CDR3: TGTGCCAGCAGTACCCAAGATGGTAATCGGCCCCAGCATTTT.

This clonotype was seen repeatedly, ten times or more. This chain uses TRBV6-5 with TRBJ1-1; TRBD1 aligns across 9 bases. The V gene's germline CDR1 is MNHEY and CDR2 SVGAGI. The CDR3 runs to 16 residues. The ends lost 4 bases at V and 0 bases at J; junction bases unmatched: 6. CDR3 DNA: TGTGCCAGCAGTTCGCACAGGGGGCTAGTGAACACTGAAGCTTTCTTT. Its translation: CASSSHRGLVNTEAFF.

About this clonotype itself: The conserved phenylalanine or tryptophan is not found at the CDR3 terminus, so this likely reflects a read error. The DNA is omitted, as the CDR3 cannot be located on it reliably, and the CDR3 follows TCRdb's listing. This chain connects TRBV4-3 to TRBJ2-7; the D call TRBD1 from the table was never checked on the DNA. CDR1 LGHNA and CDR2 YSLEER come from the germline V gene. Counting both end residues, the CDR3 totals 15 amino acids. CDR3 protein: CASSHRDRGGYEQYL.

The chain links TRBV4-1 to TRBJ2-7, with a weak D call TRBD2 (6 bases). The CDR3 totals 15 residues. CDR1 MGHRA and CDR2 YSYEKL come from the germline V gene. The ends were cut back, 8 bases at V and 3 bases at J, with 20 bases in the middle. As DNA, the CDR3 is TGCGCCAGCTGTCAAGAACCGGCGGGAAACTACGAGCAGTACTTC. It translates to CASCQEPAGNYEQYF.

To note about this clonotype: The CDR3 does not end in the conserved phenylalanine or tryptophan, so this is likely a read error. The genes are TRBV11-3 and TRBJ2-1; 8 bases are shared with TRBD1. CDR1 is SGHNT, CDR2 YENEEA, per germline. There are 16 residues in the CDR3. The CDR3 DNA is TGTGTCAGCAGCGTTCGACAGGGGAGCTCCTATAATGAGCAGTTCTTA. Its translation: CVSSVRQGSSYNEQFL.

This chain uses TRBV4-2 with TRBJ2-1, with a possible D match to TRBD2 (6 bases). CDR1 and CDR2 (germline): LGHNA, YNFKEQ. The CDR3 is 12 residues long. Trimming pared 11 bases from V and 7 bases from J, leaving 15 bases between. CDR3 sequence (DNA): TGTGCCGGCGGGCGGGGAGTAAATGAGCAGTTCTTC. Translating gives CAGGRGVNEQFF.

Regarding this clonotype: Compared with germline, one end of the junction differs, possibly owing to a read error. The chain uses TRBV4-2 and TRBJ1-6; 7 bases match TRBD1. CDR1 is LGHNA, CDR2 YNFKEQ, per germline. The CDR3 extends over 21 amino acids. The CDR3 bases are TGTGCCAGCAGCCAAGCCACTCTGGTCAGGGGGGATCCCGCCTACAATTCACCCCTCCACTTT. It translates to CASSQATLVRGDPAYNSPLHF.

As DNA, the CDR3 is TGCAGCGTTGATTCCCCTAGCGGGAGTTTCGCAGATACGCAGTATTTT. Translation gives CSVDSPSGSFADTQYF. This chain joins TRBV29-1 and TRBJ2-3, with 10 bases fitting TRBD2. J gave up 4 bases and V 3 bases, and 10 bases lay outside the gene matches. Per germline, CDR1 SQVTM and CDR2 ANQGSEA. The CDR3 is 16 amino acids.

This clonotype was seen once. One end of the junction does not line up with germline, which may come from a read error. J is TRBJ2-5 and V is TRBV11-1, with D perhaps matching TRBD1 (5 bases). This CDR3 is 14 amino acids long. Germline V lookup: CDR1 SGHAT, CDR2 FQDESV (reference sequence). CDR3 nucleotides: TGTGCCAGCAGCTCAGGACATGGCCAAGAGATCCAGTACTTC. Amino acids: CASSSGHGQEIQYF.

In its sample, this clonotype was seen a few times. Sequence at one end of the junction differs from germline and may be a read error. Here the CDR3 reads CASNEETQYF. The CDR3 coding sequence is TGTGCCAGCAATGAAGAGACTCAGTACTTC. This rearrangement joins TRBV6-1 to TRBJ2-5; D unresolved. CDR1 and CDR2 (germline): MNHNS, SASEGT. CDR3 length: 10 residues.

CDR3 in DNA: TGTGCCAGCAGCTTATGGCTTAGCGGGAGGACCTACAATGAGCAGTTCTTC. This codes for CASSLWLSGRTYNEQFF. V usage is TRBV7-9 and J usage is TRBJ2-1; 10 nucleotides match TRBD2. In germline, CDR1 is SEHNR, CDR2 FQNEAQ (reference sequence). This CDR3 has 17 residues. After removal of 2 bases from V and 2 bases from J, the junction contained 6 bases not matched to a gene.

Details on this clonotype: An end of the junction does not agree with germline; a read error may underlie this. In nucleotides, the CDR3 is TGTGCCAGCAGGAGACATAGCACAGATACACAGTATTTT. Translating gives CASRRHSTDTQYF. The rearrangement links TRBV28 to TRBJ2-3, with D unclear. The germline CDR1 and CDR2 sequences are MDHEN and SYDVKM. The CDR3 consists of 13 residues. Full variable domain (outside the CDR3, taken from reference TRBV28 and TRBJ2-3): DVKVTQSSRYLVKRTGEKVFLECVQDMDHENMFWYRQDPGLGLRLIYFSYDVKMKEKGDIPEGYSVSREKKERFSLILESASTNQTSMYLCASRRHSTDTQYFGPGTRLTVL.

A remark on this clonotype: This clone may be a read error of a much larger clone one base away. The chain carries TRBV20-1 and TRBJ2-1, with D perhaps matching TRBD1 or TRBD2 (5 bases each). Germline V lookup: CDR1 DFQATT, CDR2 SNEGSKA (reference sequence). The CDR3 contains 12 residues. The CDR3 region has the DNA TGCAGAGCTGGGACCGCGTACAATGAGCAGTTCTTC. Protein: CRAGTAYNEQFF.

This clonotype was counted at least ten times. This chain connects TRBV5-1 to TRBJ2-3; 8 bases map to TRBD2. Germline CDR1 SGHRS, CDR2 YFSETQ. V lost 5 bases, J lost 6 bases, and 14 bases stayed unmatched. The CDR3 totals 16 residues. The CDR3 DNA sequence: TGCGCCAGCAGGTCAATTCTAGCGGGCAGCGGGGATACGCAGTATTTT. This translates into CASRSILAGSGDTQYF.

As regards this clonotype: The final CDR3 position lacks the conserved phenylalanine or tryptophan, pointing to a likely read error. The CDR3, as DNA: TGCAGCGTCGCGGGAGAGGGGGACAATGAGCAGTTCTAC. Its translation: CSVAGEGDNEQFY. This sequence joins TRBV29-1 and TRBJ2-1; maybe TRBD2 (7 bases). Germline CDR1 SQVTM, CDR2 ANQGSEA. The CDR3 is 13 residues long. V was shortened by 6 bases and J by 5 bases, with 14 bases between the two germline ends.

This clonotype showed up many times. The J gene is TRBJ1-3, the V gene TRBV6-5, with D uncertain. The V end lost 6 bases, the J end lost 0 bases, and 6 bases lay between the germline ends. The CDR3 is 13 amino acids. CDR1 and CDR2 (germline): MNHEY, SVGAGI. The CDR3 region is CASRGYSGNTIYF. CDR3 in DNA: TGTGCCAGCAGGGGGTACTCTGGAAACACCATATATTTT.

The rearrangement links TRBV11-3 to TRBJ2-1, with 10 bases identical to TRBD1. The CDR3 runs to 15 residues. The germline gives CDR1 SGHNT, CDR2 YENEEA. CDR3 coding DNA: TGTGTCAGTAGCTTAAAGGGACAGGGGATTGATGAGCAGTTCTTC. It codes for CVSSLKGQGIDEQFF.

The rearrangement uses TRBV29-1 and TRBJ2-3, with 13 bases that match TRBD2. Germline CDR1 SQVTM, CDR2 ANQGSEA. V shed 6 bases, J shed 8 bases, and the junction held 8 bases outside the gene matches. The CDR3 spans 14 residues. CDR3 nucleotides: TGCAGCGTCTATACTAGCGGGAGGGCCAGTACGCAGTATTTT. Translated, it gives CSVYTSGRASTQYF.

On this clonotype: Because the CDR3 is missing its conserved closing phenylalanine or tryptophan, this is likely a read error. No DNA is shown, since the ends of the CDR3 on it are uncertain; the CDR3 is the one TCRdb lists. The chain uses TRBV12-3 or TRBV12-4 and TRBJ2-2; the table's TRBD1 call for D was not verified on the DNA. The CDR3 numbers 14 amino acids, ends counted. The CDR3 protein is CASRDRGETGELLL.

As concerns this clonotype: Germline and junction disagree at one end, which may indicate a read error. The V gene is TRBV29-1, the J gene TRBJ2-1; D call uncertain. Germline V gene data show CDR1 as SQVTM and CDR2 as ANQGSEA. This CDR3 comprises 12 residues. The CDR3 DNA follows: TGTAACGCGGTGCTAGTGGACAATGAGCAGTTCTTC. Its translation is CNAVLVDNEQFF.

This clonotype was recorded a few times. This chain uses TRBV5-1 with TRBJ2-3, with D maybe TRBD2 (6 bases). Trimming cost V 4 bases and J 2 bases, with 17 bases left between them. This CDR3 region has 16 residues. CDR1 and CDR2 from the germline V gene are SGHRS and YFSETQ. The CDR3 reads CASSSGLRGPTDTQYF. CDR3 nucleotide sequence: TGCGCCAGCAGCAGCGGACTAAGGGGCCCCACAGATACGCAGTATTTT.

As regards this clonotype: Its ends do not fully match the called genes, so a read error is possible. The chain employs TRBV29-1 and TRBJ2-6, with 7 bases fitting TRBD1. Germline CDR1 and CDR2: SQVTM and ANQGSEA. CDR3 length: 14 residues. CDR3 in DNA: TGCAGCGTAGACACAGGGGCTGGGGCTAACGACCTGACTTTC. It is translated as CSVDTGAGANDLTF.

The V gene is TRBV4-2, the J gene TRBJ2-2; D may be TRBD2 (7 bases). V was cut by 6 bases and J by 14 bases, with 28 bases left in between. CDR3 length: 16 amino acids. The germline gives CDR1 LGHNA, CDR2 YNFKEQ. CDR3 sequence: CASSPGLGGNPVELFF. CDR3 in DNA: TGTGCCAGCAGTCCTGGACTAGGGGGTAACCCCGTGGAACTGTTTTTT.

The CDR3 is CAISSQGRNYGYTF. The CDR3 DNA is TGTGCCATCAGTTCGCAGGGTCGAAACTATGGCTACACCTTC. The V gene is TRBV10-3, the J gene TRBJ1-2; tentatively, D is TRBD1 (5 bases). CDR3 size: 14 residues. The V end was cut by 5 bases, the J end by 2 bases, with 12 bases between. Looked up from germline, CDR1 is ENHRY and CDR2 is SYGVKD.

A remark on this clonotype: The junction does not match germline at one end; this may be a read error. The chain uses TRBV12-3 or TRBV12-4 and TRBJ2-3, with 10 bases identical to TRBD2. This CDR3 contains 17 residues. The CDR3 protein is CDSSSAGTSENTDTQYF. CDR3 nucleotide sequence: TGTGACAGCAGCTCTGCCGGGACTAGCGAGAACACAGATACGCAGTATTTT.

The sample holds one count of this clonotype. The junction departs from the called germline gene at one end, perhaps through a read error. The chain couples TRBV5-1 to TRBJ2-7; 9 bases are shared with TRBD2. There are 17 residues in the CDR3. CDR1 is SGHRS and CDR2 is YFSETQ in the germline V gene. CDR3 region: CARSLEASGGPALVQYF. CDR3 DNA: TGCGCCAGAAGCTTGGAAGCCAGCGGGGGGCCTGCCCTAGTGCAGTACTTC.

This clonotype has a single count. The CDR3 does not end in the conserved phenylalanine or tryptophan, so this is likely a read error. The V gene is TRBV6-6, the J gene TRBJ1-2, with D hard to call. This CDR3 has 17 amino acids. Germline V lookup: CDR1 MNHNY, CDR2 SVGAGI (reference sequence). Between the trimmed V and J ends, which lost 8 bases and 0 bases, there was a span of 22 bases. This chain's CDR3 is CASQIPGEGYSNYGYTL. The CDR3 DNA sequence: TGTGCCAGCCAAATACCCGGGGAAGGGTATTCTAACTATGGCTACACCTTA.